One sample yielded the 13 T cell receptor beta chains listed below, sequenced in a study of PD-1 blockade in classical Hodgkin lymphoma. The table came from immunoSEQ multiplex PCR; TCRdb's copy has only in-frame clones and leaves some out. Of more than 90,000 clones listed, 75% to 85% are singletons. Each patient's relapse followed autologous stem cell transplantation, and brentuximab vedotin exposure varied. This sample comprised peripheral blood mononuclear cells (PBMCs), obtained before the second cycle of nivolumab. Source of these receptors: a human donor with classical Hodgkin lymphoma.

The chain combines TRBV10-2 with TRBJ2-7; either TRBD1 or TRBD2 may supply D (5 bases each). With 1 base removed from V and 7 bases from J, the gap between germline ends came to 17 bases. Per germline, CDR1 WSHSY and CDR2 SAAADI. This CDR3 has 15 residues. In DNA form, the CDR3 reads TGCGCCAGCAGTGAGTACGAGCAGATGTGGGGGGAGCAGTACTTC. Encoded protein: CASSEYEQMWGEQYF.

The chain joins TRBV7-9 to TRBJ2-7; 10 nucleotides line up with TRBD2. Germline loops: CDR1 SEHNR, CDR2 FQNEAQ (reference sequence). With 5 bases clipped from V and 0 bases from J, the junction kept 1 base outside the gene matches. The length of the CDR3 is 14 residues. The CDR3 DNA sequence: TGTGCCAGCAGCCCTAGCGGGAGCTCCTACGAGCAGTACTTC. Translated, it gives CASSPSGSSYEQYF.

V usage is TRBV6-6 and J usage is TRBJ2-7; a possible D gene is TRBD1 (6 bases). The CDR3 length is 14 residues. Between the trimmed V and J ends, which lost 6 bases and 1 base, there was a span of 13 bases. CDR1 and CDR2 from the germline V gene are MNHNY and SVGAGI (reference sequence). The CDR3 DNA is TGTGCCAGCAGACCCCTTACAGGGTCCTACGAGCAGTACTTC. It is translated as CASRPLTGSYEQYF.

This sequence joins TRBV15 and TRBJ2-1; D not resolved. CDR3 size: 14 residues. In germline, CDR1 is LNHNV, CDR2 YYDKDF (reference sequence). Trimming removed 0 bases at V and 7 bases at J, with 10 bases between. Here the CDR3 reads CATSRDPTGNEQFF. The CDR3 coding sequence is TGTGCCACCAGCAGAGATCCGACCGGGAATGAGCAGTTCTTC.

This chain uses TRBV11-2 with TRBJ2-3, with TRBD2 matching over 9 bases. Unmatched junction bases numbered 14, after V lost 6 bases and J lost 10 bases. Per germline, CDR1 SGHAT and CDR2 FQNNGV. The CDR3 extends over 15 amino acids. For the CDR3, the DNA is TGTGCCAGCAGTAAGAGGGACAGCGGCGGGAGGGCGCAGTATTTT. Encoded protein: CASSKRDSGGRAQYF.

The genes are TRBV5-1 and TRBJ1-1, with 8 positions matching TRBD1. Germline V CDR1 and CDR2: SGHRS, YFSETQ. This CDR3 is 16 amino acids long. J gave up 4 bases and V 4 bases, and 12 bases lay outside the gene matches. CDR3 sequence reads: CASSPAPGGAGTEAFF. The CDR3, as DNA: TGCGCCAGCAGCCCCGCTCCAGGGGGCGCAGGCACTGAAGCTTTCTTT. Based on the CDR3 plus reference TRBV5-1 and TRBJ1-1, the full variable domain is KAGVTQTPRYLIKTRGQQVTLSCSPISGHRSVSWYQQTPGQGLQFLFEYFSETQRNKGNFPGRFSGRQFSNSRSEMNVSTLELGDSALYLCASSPAPGGAGTEAFFGQGTRLTVV.

V is TRBV6-1 and J is TRBJ2-7, with 8 bases identical to TRBD1. CDR1 MNHNS and CDR2 SASEGT come from the germline V gene. The CDR3 has 14 residues. V gave up 7 bases and J gave up 2 bases; unmatched junction bases: 7. As DNA, the CDR3 is TGTGCCAGCACCCCGGGACAGGCAACCTACGAGCAGTACTTC. Translating gives CASTPGQATYEQYF.

CDR3 sequence reads: CASSVEGPRLSEAFF. CDR3 in DNA: TGTGCCAGCAGTGTCGAGGGGCCCCGGTTGTCTGAAGCTTTCTTT. The rearrangement uses TRBV6-1 and TRBJ1-1, with a possible D match to TRBD1 (5 bases). Looked up from germline, CDR1 is MNHNS and CDR2 is SASEGT. V was cut by 4 bases and J by 6 bases, with 18 bases left in between. This CDR3 is 15 amino acids long.

Only one count was recorded for this clone. V gene TRBV28 combines with J gene TRBJ2-4; D may be TRBD1 (6 bases). Per germline, CDR1 MDHEN and CDR2 SYDVKM. The length of the CDR3 is 18 residues. V shed 3 bases and J shed 0 bases, with 18 bases lying between them. The CDR3, as DNA: TGTGCCAGCAGTTTCACATATCGGGACACCCTAGCCAAAAACATTCAGTACTTC. Translated: CASSFTYRDTLAKNIQYF.

The CDR3 loop reads CASSLEGYNQPQHF. The CDR3 nucleotides read TGTGCCAGCAGCTTAGAAGGGTACAATCAGCCCCAGCATTTT. The chain carries TRBV7-9 and TRBJ1-5; D gene uncertain. CDR3 length: 14 residues. The V and J ends lost 1 base and 3 bases respectively, with 7 bases between them. CDR1 is SEHNR and CDR2 is FQNEAQ in the germline V gene (reference sequence).

The rearrangement uses TRBV5-5 and TRBJ1-5; 11 nucleotides align to TRBD1. The CDR3 loop spans 17 amino acids. The germline gives CDR1 SGHKS, CDR2 YYEKEE (reference sequence). Losses at the gene ends were 0 bases for V and 6 bases for J; bases not matched to a gene: 8. The CDR3 region is CASSLEGTGGGIQPQHF. The DNA of the CDR3 is TGTGCCAGCAGCTTGGAAGGGACAGGGGGTGGTATTCAGCCCCAGCATTTT. The whole variable domain, remainder taken from reference TRBV5-5 and TRBJ1-5, is DAGVTQSPTHLIKTRGQQVTLRCSPISGHKSVSWYQQVLGQGPQFIFQYYEKEERGRGNFPDRFSARQFPNYSSELNVNALLLGDSALYLCASSLEGTGGGIQPQHFGDGTRLSIL.

This clone appeared a few times. J is TRBJ1-1 and V is TRBV7-9; 11 bases match TRBD1. This CDR3 has 15 residues. Germline values: CDR1 SEHNR, CDR2 FQNEAQ (reference sequence). V shed 5 bases and J 12 bases; nucleotides not matched to a gene: 14. The CDR3: CASSPGDGTGGLSFF. CDR3 nucleotides: TGTGCCAGCAGCCCCGGAGACGGGACAGGGGGGTTGTCTTTCTTT.

The chain has TRBV5-1 and TRBJ2-2; 9 nucleotides line up with TRBD1. V trimming: 4 bases; J trimming: 5 bases; junction bases outside the gene matches: 9. CDR3 length equals 16 residues. Germline CDR1 is SGHRS and CDR2 is YFSETQ. DNA of the CDR3: TGCGCCAGCAGCACCGGACAGGGGATTGGGACCGGGGAGCTGTTTTTT. Translation gives CASSTGQGIGTGELFF.